This T cell receptor beta chain was observed in a study of cytomegalovirus exposure and HLA in healthy donors. Germline V gene sequence: CDR1 SGDLS, CDR2 YYNGEE. The CDR3 extends over 14 amino acids. V lost 0 bases and J 2 bases, leaving 8 bases between the germline ends. Libraries were prepared by immunoSEQ multiplex PCR; TCRdb keeps only in-frame clonotypes and omits some of them. This repertoire shows about 220,000 clones, approximately 80% found once; its top ten account for around 15%. What was sequenced was PBMCs. The sequence was obtained from a woman in her thirties in good health and CMV-seropositive. This rearrangement joins TRBV9 to TRBJ1-1; no reliable D call. CDR3 protein: CASSVGEGNTEAFF. DNA for the CDR3: TGTGCCAGCAGCGTAGGTGAAGGAAACACTGAAGCTTTCTTT.